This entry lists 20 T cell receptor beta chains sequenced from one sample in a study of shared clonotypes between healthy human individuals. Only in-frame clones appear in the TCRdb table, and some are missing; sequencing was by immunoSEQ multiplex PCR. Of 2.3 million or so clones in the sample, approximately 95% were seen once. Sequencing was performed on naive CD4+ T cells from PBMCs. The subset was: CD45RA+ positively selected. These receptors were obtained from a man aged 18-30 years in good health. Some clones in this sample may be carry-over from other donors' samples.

The CDR3 DNA is TGCGCCAGCAGCTTGGTGGCGGGAGGGCCCTTTGGCACCGGGGAGCTGTTTTTT. Translation: CASSLVAGGPFGTGELFF. The chain links TRBV5-1 to TRBJ2-2, with 9 bases aligning to TRBD2. The CDR3 totals 18 residues. Unmatched junction bases numbered 10, after V lost 0 bases and J lost 4 bases. Germline CDR1 reads SGHRS; CDR2 reads YFSETQ.

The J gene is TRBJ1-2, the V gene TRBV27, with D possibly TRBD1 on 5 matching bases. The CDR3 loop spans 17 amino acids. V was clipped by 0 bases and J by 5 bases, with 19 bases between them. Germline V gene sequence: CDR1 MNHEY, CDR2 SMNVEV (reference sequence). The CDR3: CASSLSAREGDWYGYTF. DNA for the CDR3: TGTGCCAGCAGTTTATCGGCTCGAGAAGGGGATTGGTATGGCTACACCTTC.

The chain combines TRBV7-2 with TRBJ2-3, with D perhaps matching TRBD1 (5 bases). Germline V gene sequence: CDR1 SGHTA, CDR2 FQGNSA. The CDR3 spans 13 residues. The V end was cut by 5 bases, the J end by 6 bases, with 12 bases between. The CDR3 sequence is CASSRIGADTQYF. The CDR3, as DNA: TGTGCCAGCAGCCGGATTGGGGCGGATACGCAGTATTTT.

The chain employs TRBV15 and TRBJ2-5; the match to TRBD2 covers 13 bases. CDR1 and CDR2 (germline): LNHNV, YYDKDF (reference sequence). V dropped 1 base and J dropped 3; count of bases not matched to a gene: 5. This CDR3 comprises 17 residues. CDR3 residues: CATSRAEGLAGKETQYF. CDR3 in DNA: TGTGCCACCAGCAGAGCGGAGGGACTAGCGGGAAAAGAGACCCAGTACTTC.

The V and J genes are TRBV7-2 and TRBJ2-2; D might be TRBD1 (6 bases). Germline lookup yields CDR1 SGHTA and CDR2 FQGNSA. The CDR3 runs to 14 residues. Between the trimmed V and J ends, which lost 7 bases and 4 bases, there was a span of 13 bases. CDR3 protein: CASTPTGRTGELFF. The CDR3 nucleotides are TGTGCCAGCACCCCTACAGGGCGCACCGGGGAGCTGTTTTTT.

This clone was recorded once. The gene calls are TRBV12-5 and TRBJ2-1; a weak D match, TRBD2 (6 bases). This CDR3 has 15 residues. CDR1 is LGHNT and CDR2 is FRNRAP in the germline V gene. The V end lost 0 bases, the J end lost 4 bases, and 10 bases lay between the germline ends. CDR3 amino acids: CASGLVRGVYNEQFF. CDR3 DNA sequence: TGTGCTAGTGGTTTGGTTCGCGGGGTTTACAATGAGCAGTTCTTC.

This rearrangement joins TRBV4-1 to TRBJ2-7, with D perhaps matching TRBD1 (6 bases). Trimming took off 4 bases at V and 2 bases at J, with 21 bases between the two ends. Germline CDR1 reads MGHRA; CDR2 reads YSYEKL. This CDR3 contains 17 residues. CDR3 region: CASSRKLGQLNTYEQYF. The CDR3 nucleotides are TGCGCCAGCAGCCGGAAACTCGGACAGCTGAATACCTACGAGCAGTACTTC.

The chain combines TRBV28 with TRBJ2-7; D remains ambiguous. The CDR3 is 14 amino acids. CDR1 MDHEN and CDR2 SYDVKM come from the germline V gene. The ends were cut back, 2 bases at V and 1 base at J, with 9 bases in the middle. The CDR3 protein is CASSLPKGSYEQYF. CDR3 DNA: TGTGCCAGCAGTTTACCCAAGGGATCCTACGAGCAGTACTTC. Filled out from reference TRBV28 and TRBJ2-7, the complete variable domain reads DVKVTQSSRYLVKRTGEKVFLECVQDMDHENMFWYRQDPGLGLRLIYFSYDVKMKEKGDIPEGYSVSREKKERFSLILESASTNQTSMYLCASSLPKGSYEQYFGPGTRLTVT.

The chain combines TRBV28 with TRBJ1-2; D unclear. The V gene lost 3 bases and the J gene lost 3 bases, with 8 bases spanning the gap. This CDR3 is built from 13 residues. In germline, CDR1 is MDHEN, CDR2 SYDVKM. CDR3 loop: CASSFQAYYGYTF. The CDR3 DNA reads TGTGCCAGCAGTTTCCAGGCTTACTATGGCTACACCTTC.

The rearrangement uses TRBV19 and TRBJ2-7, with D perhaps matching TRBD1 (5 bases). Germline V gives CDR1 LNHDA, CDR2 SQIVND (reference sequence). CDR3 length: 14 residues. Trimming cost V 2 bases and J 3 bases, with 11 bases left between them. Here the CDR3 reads CASSIQGGRYEQYF. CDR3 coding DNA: TGTGCCAGTAGTATACAGGGTGGACGCTACGAGCAGTACTTC.

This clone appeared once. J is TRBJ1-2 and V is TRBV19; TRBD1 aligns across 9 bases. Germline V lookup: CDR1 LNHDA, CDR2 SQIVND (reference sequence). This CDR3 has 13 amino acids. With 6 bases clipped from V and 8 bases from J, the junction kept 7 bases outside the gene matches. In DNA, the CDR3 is TGTGCCAGTAGCACAGGGGGCGGAGGGGGCTACACCTTC. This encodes CASSTGGGGGYTF.

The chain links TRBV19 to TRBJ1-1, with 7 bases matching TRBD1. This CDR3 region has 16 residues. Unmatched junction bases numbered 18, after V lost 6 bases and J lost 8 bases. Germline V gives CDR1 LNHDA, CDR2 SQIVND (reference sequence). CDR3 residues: CASSQPDLWGQKEAFF. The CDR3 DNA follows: TGTGCCAGTAGCCAACCCGATTTATGGGGACAGAAAGAAGCTTTCTTT. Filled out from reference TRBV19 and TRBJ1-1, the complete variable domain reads DGGITQSPKYLFRKEGQNVTLSCEQNLNHDAMYWYRQDPGQGLRLIYYSQIVNDFQKGDIAEGYSVSREKKESFPLTVTSAQKNPTAFYLCASSQPDLWGQKEAFFGQGTRLTVV.

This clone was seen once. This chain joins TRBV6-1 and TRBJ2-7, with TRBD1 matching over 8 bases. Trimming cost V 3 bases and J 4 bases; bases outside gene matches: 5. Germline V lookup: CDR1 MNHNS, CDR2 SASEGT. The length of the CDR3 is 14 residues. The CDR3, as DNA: TGTGCCAGCAGTGAGAGACAGGGGTTGTACGAGCAGTACTTC. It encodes CASSERQGLYEQYF.

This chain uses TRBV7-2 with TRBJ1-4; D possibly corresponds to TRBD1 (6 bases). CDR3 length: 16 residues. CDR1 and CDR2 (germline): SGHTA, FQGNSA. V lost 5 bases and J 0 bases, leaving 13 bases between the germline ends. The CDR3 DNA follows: TGTGCCAGCAGCCCCGGACAGCGCGCAACTAATGAAAAACTGTTTTTT. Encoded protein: CASSPGQRATNEKLFF.

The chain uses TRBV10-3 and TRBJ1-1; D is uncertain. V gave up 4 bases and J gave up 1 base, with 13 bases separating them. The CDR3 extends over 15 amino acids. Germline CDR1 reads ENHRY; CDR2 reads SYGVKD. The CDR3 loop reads CAISGPGMENTEAFF. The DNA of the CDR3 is TGTGCCATCAGTGGCCCGGGAATGGAGAACACTGAAGCTTTCTTT.

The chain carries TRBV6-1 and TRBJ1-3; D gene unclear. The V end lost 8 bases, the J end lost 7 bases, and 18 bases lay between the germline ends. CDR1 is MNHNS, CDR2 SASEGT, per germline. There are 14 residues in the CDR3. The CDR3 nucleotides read TGTGCCAGCCGCCAGGCAGGCGTGCGGAACACCATATATTTT. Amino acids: CASRQAGVRNTIYF.

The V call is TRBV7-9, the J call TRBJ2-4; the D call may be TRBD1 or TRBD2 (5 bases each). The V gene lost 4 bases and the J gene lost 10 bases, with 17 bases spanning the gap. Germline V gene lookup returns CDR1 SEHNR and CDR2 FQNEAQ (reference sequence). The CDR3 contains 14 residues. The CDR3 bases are TGTGCCAGCAGCTCGGAGATGGGGGTTCTAATTCAGTACTTC. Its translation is CASSSEMGVLIQYF.

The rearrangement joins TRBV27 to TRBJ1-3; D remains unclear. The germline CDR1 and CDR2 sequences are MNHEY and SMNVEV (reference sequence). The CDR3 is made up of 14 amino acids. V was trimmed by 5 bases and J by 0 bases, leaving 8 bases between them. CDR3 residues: CASSPAPSGNTIYF. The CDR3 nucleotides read TGTGCCAGCAGTCCCGCCCCCTCTGGAAACACCATATATTTT.

CDR3 residues: CASTRAGLGEQYF. For the CDR3, the DNA is TGTGCCAGCACCAGGGCCGGGCTGGGCGAGCAGTACTTC. The chain has TRBV28 and TRBJ2-7; tentative D call: TRBD1 (5 bases). Germline CDR1 reads MDHEN; CDR2 reads SYDVKM. The V gene lost 7 bases and the J gene lost 6 bases, with 16 bases spanning the gap. This CDR3 region has 13 residues.

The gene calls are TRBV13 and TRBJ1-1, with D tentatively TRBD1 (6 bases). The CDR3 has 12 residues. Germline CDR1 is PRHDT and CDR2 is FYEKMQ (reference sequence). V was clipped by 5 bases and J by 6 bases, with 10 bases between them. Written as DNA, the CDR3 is TGTGCCAGCAGCCGAACAGGGTCTGAAGCTTTCTTT. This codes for CASSRTGSEAFF.